What follows are 21 T cell receptor beta chains derived from one specimen sequenced in a study of shared clonotypes between healthy human individuals. Terminally differentiated effector memory CD45RA+ cells were excluded by CCR7 positive selection of CD45RO-negative cells. TCRdb keeps only in-frame clones here, not all; method: immunoSEQ multiplex PCR. The sample contains roughly 2,000,000 clones, roughly 93% of which appear only once. Sequencing was performed on naive CD8+ T cells from PBMCs. These receptors all stem from a man between 18 and 35 years old in good health. Some clones in this sample may be carry-over from other donors' samples.

V gene TRBV7-8 combines with J gene TRBJ2-1; TRBD2 is a possible D gene (6 bases). V was pared by 5 bases and J by 0 bases, with 11 bases between. Per the germline V gene, CDR1 is SGHVS and CDR2 is FQNEAQ. The length of the CDR3 is 15 residues. CDR3 amino acids: CASSATSISYNEQFF. The CDR3 DNA sequence: TGTGCCAGCAGCGCGACTAGTATCTCCTACAATGAGCAGTTCTTC.

V is TRBV9 and J is TRBJ1-2, with 8 bases matching TRBD1. The CDR3 runs to 16 residues. The J segment lost 2 bases and the V segment lost 0 bases, leaving 6 bases of the junction unmatched. CDR1 is SGDLS and CDR2 is YYNGEE in the germline V gene. CDR3 region: CASSVEDRQGNYGYTF. In nucleotides, the CDR3 is TGTGCCAGCAGCGTAGAGGACCGACAGGGGAACTATGGCTACACCTTC. Using reference TRBV9 and TRBJ1-2 for the parts outside the CDR3, the full variable domain is DSGVTQTPKHLITATGQRVTLRCSPRSGDLSVYWYQQSLDQGLQFLIQYYNGEERAKGNILERFSAQQFPDLHSELNLSSLELGDSALYFCASSVEDRQGNYGYTFGSGTRLTVV.

The V call is TRBV19, the J call TRBJ2-1; D is perhaps TRBD1 (5 bases). The ends were cut back, 6 bases at V and 0 bases at J, with 12 bases in the middle. Per the germline V gene, CDR1 is LNHDA and CDR2 is SQIVND (reference sequence). This CDR3 has 15 residues. The CDR3 loop is CASSPGQYSYNEQFF. CDR3 sequence (DNA): TGTGCCAGTAGCCCAGGGCAATACTCCTACAATGAGCAGTTCTTC.

The chain has TRBV7-6 and TRBJ1-1, with 8 bases identical to TRBD1. Germline CDR1 reads SGHVS; CDR2 reads FNYEAQ. V was pared by 1 base and J by 2 bases, with 9 bases of the junction left unmatched. The CDR3 extends over 17 amino acids. CDR3: CASSLDPQTGGNTEAFF. The CDR3 DNA reads as TGTGCCAGCAGCTTAGACCCCCAAACAGGGGGAAACACTGAAGCTTTCTTT.

The chain uses TRBV5-1 and TRBJ2-7; perhaps TRBD2 as D (6 bases). This CDR3 spans 17 amino acids. CDR1 and CDR2 from the germline V gene are SGHRS and YFSETQ. With 0 bases removed from V and 0 bases from J, the gap between germline ends came to 16 bases. The CDR3 coding sequence is TGCGCCAGCAGCTTGGCACAGGACGTCGGGGGCTCCTACGAGCAGTACTTC. Encoded protein: CASSLAQDVGGSYEQYF. The variable domain in full, completed from reference TRBV5-1 and TRBJ2-7, reads KAGVTQTPRYLIKTRGQQVTLSCSPISGHRSVSWYQQTPGQGLQFLFEYFSETQRNKGNFPGRFSGRQFSNSRSEMNVSTLELGDSALYLCASSLAQDVGGSYEQYFGPGTRLTVT.

The chain uses TRBV27 and TRBJ2-7, with D perhaps matching TRBD2 (6 bases). Deletions cut 5 bases from V and 3 bases from J, with 14 bases between. The CDR3 contains 14 residues. The germline V gene has CDR1 MNHEY and CDR2 SMNVEV (reference sequence). CDR3 sequence reads: CASSTIGTGYEQYF. CDR3 bases: TGTGCCAGCAGTACGATAGGGACTGGCTACGAGCAGTACTTC.

The chain joins TRBV6-6 to TRBJ2-7; D not certain. This CDR3 has 14 amino acids. V was cut by 0 bases and J by 4 bases, with 10 bases left in between. Germline V gives CDR1 MNHNY, CDR2 SVGAGI (reference sequence). In nucleotides, the CDR3 is TGTGCCAGCAGTTACTCGGTCCGGAATTACGAGCAGTACTTC. Its translation is CASSYSVRNYEQYF.

CDR3 protein: CASSSGTVNTGELFF. Written as DNA, the CDR3 is TGTGCCAGCAGTTCCGGGACTGTGAACACCGGGGAGCTGTTTTTT. V and J are TRBV5-5 and TRBJ2-2; D may be TRBD2 (6 bases). V dropped 5 bases and J dropped 1 base, with 12 bases sitting between them. The CDR3 contains 15 residues. CDR1 is SGHKS and CDR2 is YYEKEE in the germline V gene (reference sequence).

This chain links TRBV2 with TRBJ2-3; D is possibly TRBD1 or TRBD2 (5 bases each). The CDR3 is 15 residues long. V lost 4 bases and J lost 4, with 15 bases in between. Germline CDR1 SNHLY, CDR2 FYNNEI. As DNA, the CDR3 is TGTGCCAGCAGTGCTGTGAGGGGCACCCCAGATACGCAGTATTTT. Its translation is CASSAVRGTPDTQYF.

This sequence joins TRBV5-4 and TRBJ2-7, with D uncertain. Germline V gene lookup returns CDR1 SGHNT and CDR2 YYREEE (reference sequence). The V and J ends lost 0 bases and 6 bases respectively, with 13 bases between them. CDR3 length: 14 residues. Here the CDR3 DNA reads TGTGCCAGCAGCTTGGGCCCGCTTCTCCCCGAGCAGTACTTC. This gives the protein CASSLGPLLPEQYF.

This chain links TRBV10-2 with TRBJ2-7; a weak D match, TRBD1 (6 bases). This CDR3 is 14 amino acids long. Germline CDR1 reads WSHSY; CDR2 reads SAAADI. The germline V and J ends were trimmed by 6 bases and 0 bases, with 12 bases remaining between them. The CDR3 sequence is CASRRTDNSYEQYF. The CDR3 nucleotides read TGCGCCAGCAGGCGGACAGACAACTCCTACGAGCAGTACTTC.

The rearrangement joins TRBV28 to TRBJ2-3; no reliable D call. The CDR3 length is 15 residues. V gave up 4 bases and J gave up 0 bases, with 11 bases separating them. Germline CDR1 MDHEN, CDR2 SYDVKM. The CDR3 DNA is TGTGCCAGCAGTTCCCTCGGTGGGAGCACAGATACGCAGTATTTT. Residues: CASSSLGGSTDTQYF.

The V gene is TRBV7-2, the J gene TRBJ2-7; TRBD2 agrees at 11 bases. After removal of 5 bases from V and 1 base from J, the junction contained 4 bases not matched to a gene. Germline loops: CDR1 SGHTA, CDR2 FQGNSA. This CDR3 has 15 residues. The CDR3 DNA is TGTGCCAGCAGCAGGGGACTAGCGGTATCCTACGAGCAGTACTTC. Residues: CASSRGLAVSYEQYF. Variable domain in full (rest from reference TRBV7-2 and TRBJ2-7): GAGVSQSPSNKVTEKGKDVELRCDPISGHTALYWYRQSLGQGLEFLIYFQGNSAPDKSGLPSDRFSAERTGGSVSTLTIQRTQQEDSAVYLCASSRGLAVSYEQYFGPGTRLTVT.

Concerning this clone: Other DNA sequences within the sample encode an identical CDR3. The J gene is TRBJ2-7, the V gene TRBV29-1, with D hard to call. There are 12 residues in the CDR3. The germline V gene encodes CDR1 SQVTM and CDR2 ANQGSEA. Trimming left V 4 bases short and J 3 bases short, with 10 bases between. CDR3 DNA: TGCAGCGTTGGCACACCATTCTACGAGCAGTACTTC. This translates into CSVGTPFYEQYF.

This rearrangement joins TRBV2 to TRBJ1-4; TRBD1 aligns across 7 bases. CDR3 length: 14 amino acids. V lost 5 bases, J lost 4 bases, and 4 bases stayed unmatched. Germline V gene data show CDR1 as SNHLY and CDR2 as FYNNEI. The CDR3 spells CASSQGQLNEKLFF. The CDR3 nucleotides are TGTGCCAGCAGTCAGGGACAGCTTAATGAAAAACTGTTTTTT.

The chain joins TRBV9 to TRBJ2-3, with D maybe TRBD2 (5 bases). CDR1 SGDLS and CDR2 YYNGEE come from the germline V gene. The CDR3 consists of 14 residues. V shed 0 bases and J shed 4 bases, with 9 bases lying between them. The CDR3 region has the DNA TGTGCCAGCAGCGTAGAGAAAGCGGCAGATACGCAGTATTTT. Protein sequence: CASSVEKAADTQYF. The complete variable domain, with remaining parts taken from reference TRBV9 and TRBJ2-3, reads DSGVTQTPKHLITATGQRVTLRCSPRSGDLSVYWYQQSLDQGLQFLIQYYNGEERAKGNILERFSAQQFPDLHSELNLSSLELGDSALYFCASSVEKAADTQYFGPGTRLTVL.

Concerning this clone: The same CDR3 arises from other DNA sequences in this sample as well. The chain joins TRBV4-1 to TRBJ2-1, with 10 bases that match TRBD2. After removal of 1 base from V and 5 bases from J, the junction contained 2 bases not matched to a gene. Germline V CDR1 and CDR2: MGHRA, YSYEKL. The CDR3 extends over 15 amino acids. Here the CDR3 DNA reads TGCGCCAGCAGCCAAGCTAGCGGGAGAAACAATGAGCAGTTCTTC. Encoded protein: CASSQASGRNNEQFF.

The gene calls are TRBV19 and TRBJ2-5, with 7 bases identical to TRBD2. J lost 1 base, V lost 3 bases, and 2 bases had no gene match. The CDR3 extends over 14 amino acids. From germline, CDR1 is LNHDA and CDR2 SQIVND (reference sequence). CDR3 protein: CASSIGTTQETQYF. CDR3 sequence (DNA): TGTGCCAGTAGTATCGGGACTACCCAAGAGACCCAGTACTTC. The full variable domain, rest sourced from reference TRBV19 and TRBJ2-5, is DGGITQSPKYLFRKEGQNVTLSCEQNLNHDAMYWYRQDPGQGLRLIYYSQIVNDFQKGDIAEGYSVSREKKESFPLTVTSAQKNPTAFYLCASSIGTTQETQYFGPGTRLLVL.

On this clone: Additional DNA sequences in this sample encode the identical CDR3. The chain uses TRBV9 and TRBJ2-7; TRBD2 agrees at 11 bases. The junction had 7 bases not matched to a gene; V was cut back by 4 bases and J by 4 bases. The CDR3 totals 15 residues. Germline V gene lookup returns CDR1 SGDLS and CDR2 YYNGEE. For the CDR3, the DNA is TGTGCCAGCAGCCCCACCGGGACTAGCGGTTACGAGCAGTACTTC. It translates to CASSPTGTSGYEQYF.

The chain has TRBV19 and TRBJ1-2; no definite D call. The length of the CDR3 is 14 residues. Trimming cost V 3 bases and J 9 bases, with 17 bases left between them. From germline, CDR1 is LNHDA and CDR2 SQIVND (reference sequence). The CDR3 is CASSIPLEGASYTF. The CDR3 DNA sequence: TGTGCCAGTAGTATCCCACTCGAGGGCGCGAGCTACACCTTC. Using reference TRBV19 and TRBJ1-2 for the parts outside the CDR3, the full variable domain is DGGITQSPKYLFRKEGQNVTLSCEQNLNHDAMYWYRQDPGQGLRLIYYSQIVNDFQKGDIAEGYSVSREKKESFPLTVTSAQKNPTAFYLCASSIPLEGASYTFGSGTRLTVV.

The CDR3 region is CASSLGGTSGRNEQFF. In nucleotides, the CDR3 is TGTGCCAGCAGCTTAGGTGGGACTAGCGGGAGAAATGAGCAGTTCTTC. This chain connects TRBV11-2 to TRBJ2-1; 14 positions agree with TRBD2. This CDR3 is built from 16 residues. Germline lookup yields CDR1 SGHAT and CDR2 FQNNGV. After removal of 1 base from V and 7 bases from J, the junction contained 3 bases not matched to a gene. The full variable domain, rest sourced from reference TRBV11-2 and TRBJ2-1, is EAGVAQSPRYKIIEKRQSVAFWCNPISGHATLYWYQQILGQGPKLLIQFQNNGVVDDSQLPKDRFSAERLKGVDSTLKIQPAKLEDSAVYLCASSLGGTSGRNEQFFGPGTRLTVL.